The present T cell receptor beta chain was sequenced within a study of spatial heterogeneity in lung cancer. Study-wide findings and caveats: Follow-up blood showed ubiquitous expanded tumor TCRs less than blood at resection did.

CDR1 and CDR2 (germline): SGHDN, FVKESK. The CDR3 is 15 amino acids. Trimming removed 3 bases from V and 1 base from J, with 10 bases in between. This clonotype was counted between two and nine times. Its antigen is undetermined. Sample time point: sample taken at primary tumor resection. Whole RNA obtained from tumor, nontumor lung or frozen PBMC underwent sequencing without sorting. The donors comprised approximately 72 untreated early-stage non-small cell lung cancer patients. The study tagged each TCR cDNA molecule with a unique molecular identifier. MiXCR was run by TCRdb on the 5' RACE reads, yielding one entry per CDR3 protein. The profile covers about 23,000 distinct CDR3 sequences, with around 3.2% appearing a single time and under 30% taken by the ten largest.

This chain joins TRBV14 and TRBJ2-1; possible D gene TRBD2, 6 bases. The TCR was taken from a female donor with early-stage non-small cell lung cancer. The sequenced sample was PBMCs, obtained at surgery. The CDR3 spells CASSHSGTSYNEQFF. The CDR3 DNA reads as TGTGCCAGCAGCCACTCCGGGACTTCCTACAATGAGCAGTTCTTC. The complete variable domain, with remaining parts taken from reference TRBV14 and TRBJ2-1, reads EAGVTQFPSHSVIEKGQTVTLRCDPISGHDNLYWYRRVMGKEIKFLLHFVKESKQDESGMPNNRFLAERTGGTYSTLKVQPAELEDSGVYFCASSHSGTSYNEQFFGPGTRLTVL.